These 14 T cell receptor beta chains were all obtained from the same sample, sequenced in a study of vaccination and CD4 T cells after COVID-19 (dated by TCRdb to 2022 to 2024). The time point label of this sample denotes: late sampling 161 to 241 days after vaccination in a few convalescent patients. What this sample's treatment or condition label stands for: 10-day PBMC culture with coronavirus spike peptide pools or control peptides (ViraFEST assay). Receptor amplification or capture employed PCR. TCRdb names Illumina iSeq 100 as the instrument used. DNA from cultured CD4+ T cells underwent TCR sequencing with the Oncomine TCR Beta short-read assay at the Johns Hopkins FTIC core. The public sequencing data were trimmed at Q25 with fastp and processed into clonotypes with MiXCR by TCRdb, which kept only in-frame beta chains. All rows with the same CDR3 protein become a single entry with the most common DNA and genes. This sample is represented by 15,000 or so distinct CDR3 sequences; around 48% of them were singletons. The leading ten clones occupy approximately 13% of the sample.

For these TCRs, the target antigens are not known. The material sequenced was CD4+ T cells from blood, cultured in vitro, taken about 7 months after SARS-CoV-2 vaccination. The receptor set was obtained from a human donor who had recovered from COVID-19.

The V and J genes are TRBV12-3 or TRBV12-4 and TRBJ2-5, with D perhaps TRBD1 (5 bases). This CDR3 is 14 amino acids long. V lost 6 bases to trimming and J lost 2 bases, with 13 bases between them. DNA of the CDR3: TGTGCCAGCAGCCCTATGACAGTACAAGAGACCCAGTACTTC. This translates into CASSPMTVQETQYF.

This chain uses TRBV29-1 with TRBJ2-2, with D uncertain. This CDR3 region has 12 residues. From germline, CDR1 is SQVTM and CDR2 ANQGSEA. Trimming removed 6 bases at V and 4 bases at J, with 9 bases between. The CDR3 DNA sequence: TGCAGCGTACGACCGAGCACCGGGGAGCTGTTTTTT. Encoded protein: CSVRPSTGELFF.

This chain connects TRBV7-3 to TRBJ2-2; D possibly matches TRBD1 or TRBD2 (5 bases each). Germline V gene sequence: CDR1 SGHTA, CDR2 FQGTGA. V was cut by 1 base and J by 4 bases, with 7 bases left in between. The CDR3 sequence is 14 residues long. CDR3 amino acids: CASSLRGVTGELFF. CDR3 DNA: TGTGCCAGCAGCTTAAGAGGGGTCACCGGGGAGCTGTTTTTT.

The chain carries TRBV7-2 and TRBJ2-7; 10 bases agree with TRBD2. The junction had 7 bases not matched to a gene; V was cut back by 2 bases and J by 6 bases. There are 15 residues in the CDR3. The V gene's germline CDR1 is SGHTA and CDR2 FQGNSA. The CDR3 spells CASSLSLAGAGEQYF. The CDR3 DNA is TGTGCCAGCAGCTTATCTCTAGCGGGGGCCGGCGAGCAGTACTTC.

The chain joins TRBV4-1 to TRBJ1-2; D is possibly TRBD1 (5 bases). The CDR3 runs to 13 residues. The V gene's germline CDR1 is MGHRA and CDR2 YSYEKL. Between the trimmed V and J ends, which lost 0 bases and 8 bases, there was a span of 10 bases. In DNA, the CDR3 is TGCGCCAGCAGCCAAGAGTACGGGGACGGCTACACCTTC. It translates to CASSQEYGDGYTF.

This clonotype has just a few counts. The V gene is TRBV20-1, the J gene TRBJ1-2, with 7 bases identical to TRBD1. Germline lookup yields CDR1 DFQATT and CDR2 SNEGSKA (reference sequence). V was pared by 1 base and J by 5 bases, with 1 base of the junction left unmatched. The CDR3 consists of 12 residues. The CDR3 DNA reads as TGCAGTGCTAGAGTACAGGGGTATGGCTACACCTTC. It specifies CSARVQGYGYTF.

This clonotype was found a few times. CDR3 region: CASSLERTSGGRSSYEQYF. CDR3 DNA sequence: TGTGCCAGCAGCTTAGAGCGGACTAGCGGGGGCCGAAGCTCCTACGAGCAGTACTTC. V is TRBV7-9 and J is TRBJ2-7; 13 bases agree with TRBD2. With 1 base clipped from V and 0 bases from J, the junction kept 9 bases outside the gene matches. This CDR3 comprises 19 residues. Germline V gene sequence: CDR1 SEHNR, CDR2 FQNEAQ (reference sequence).

The chain joins TRBV20-1 to TRBJ2-4; 9 nucleotides match TRBD2. Germline CDR1 is DFQATT and CDR2 is SNEGSKA (reference sequence). Trimming took 6 bases from V and 0 from J; bases not matched to a gene: 6. The CDR3 length is 15 residues. The CDR3 sequence is CSAGTSPSAKNIQYF. The CDR3 DNA follows: TGCAGTGCAGGGACTAGCCCCTCAGCCAAAAACATTCAGTACTTC.

J is TRBJ1-2 and V is TRBV20-1; 7 nucleotides line up with TRBD1. CDR1 is DFQATT and CDR2 is SNEGSKA in the germline V gene (reference sequence). Trimming at V came to 6 bases and at J to 12 bases, leaving 10 bases not matched to a gene. The CDR3 runs to 11 residues. The CDR3 DNA sequence: TGCAGTGCCCAGCACAGGGGCCTGGACACCTTC. Its protein is CSAQHRGLDTF.

This clonotype was seen more than once but under ten times. This sequence joins TRBV20-1 and TRBJ2-5; 7 bases fit TRBD2. The V segment lost 6 bases and the J segment 6 bases; nucleotides outside the gene matches: 16. This CDR3 is built from 15 residues. Germline-derived CDR1 and CDR2 are DFQATT and SNEGSKA (reference sequence). CDR3 loop: CSARTRLTSEQTQYF. CDR3 DNA sequence: TGCAGTGCCCGGACCCGACTAACTAGCGAGCAGACCCAGTACTTC.

There are a few counts of this clonotype. The rearrangement uses TRBV7-3 and TRBJ2-6, with unresolved D. The length of the CDR3 is 17 residues. CDR1 is SGHTA and CDR2 is FQGTGA in the germline V gene. The ends were cut back, 3 bases at V and 1 base at J, with 13 bases in the middle. CDR3 protein: CASSFNPGGSGANVLTF. CDR3 coding DNA: TGTGCCAGCAGCTTCAACCCCGGTGGGTCTGGGGCCAACGTCCTGACTTTC.

The CDR3 DNA follows: TGTGCCAGCAGCCAGAACCGCCCCGGGACAGGGGAGGCAGCTTTCTTT. It translates to CASSQNRPGTGEAAFF. This chain links TRBV7-2 with TRBJ1-1; 10 nucleotides align to TRBD1. J gave up 10 bases and V 5 bases, and 16 bases lay outside the gene matches. Per the germline V gene, CDR1 is SGHTA and CDR2 is FQGNSA. The CDR3 sequence is 16 residues long.

This clonotype was observed a handful of times. The chain links TRBV20-1 to TRBJ2-5; 12 positions agree with TRBD1. V dropped 7 bases and J dropped 5; count of bases not matched to a gene: 5. Germline CDR1 reads DFQATT; CDR2 reads SNEGSKA (reference sequence). The CDR3 totals 13 residues. CDR3: CSGGDRGRETQYF. DNA for the CDR3: TGCAGTGGTGGGGACAGGGGGCGGGAGACCCAGTACTTC.

The chain employs TRBV27 and TRBJ2-3; a possible D gene is TRBD1 (6 bases). V lost 6 bases to trimming and J lost 3 bases, with 28 bases between them. This CDR3 is 19 amino acids long. Germline V gives CDR1 MNHEY, CDR2 SMNVEV (reference sequence). The CDR3: CASRRLGHPYGQGTDTQYF. CDR3 DNA sequence: TGTGCCAGCAGAAGACTGGGACACCCATATGGTCAAGGGACAGATACGCAGTATTTT.